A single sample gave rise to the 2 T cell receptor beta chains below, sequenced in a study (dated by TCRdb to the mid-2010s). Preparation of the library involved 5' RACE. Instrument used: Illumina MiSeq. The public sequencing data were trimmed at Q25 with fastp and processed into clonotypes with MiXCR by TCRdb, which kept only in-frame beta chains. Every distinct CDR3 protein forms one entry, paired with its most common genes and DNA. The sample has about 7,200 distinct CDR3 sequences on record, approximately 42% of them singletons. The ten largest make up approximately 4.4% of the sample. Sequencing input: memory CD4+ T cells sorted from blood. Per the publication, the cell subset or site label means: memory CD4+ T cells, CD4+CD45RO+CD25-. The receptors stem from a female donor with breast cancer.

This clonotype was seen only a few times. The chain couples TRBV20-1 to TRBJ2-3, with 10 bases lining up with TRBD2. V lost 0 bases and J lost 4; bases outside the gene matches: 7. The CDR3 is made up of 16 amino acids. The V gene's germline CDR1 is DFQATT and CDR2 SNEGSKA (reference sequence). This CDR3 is CSARDLSGGRSDTQYF. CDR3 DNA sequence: TGCAGTGCTAGAGATCTTAGCGGGGGGCGGTCAGATACGCAGTATTTT.

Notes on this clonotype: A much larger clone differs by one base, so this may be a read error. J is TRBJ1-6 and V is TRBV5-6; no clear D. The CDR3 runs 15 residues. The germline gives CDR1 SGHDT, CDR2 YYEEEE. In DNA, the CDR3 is TGTGTCAGCAGCTTGGCCCTTTCCGGTGCTTCACCCCTCCACTTT. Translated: CVSSLALSGASPLHF.